This T cell receptor (beta chain) was sequenced during a study of T-cell reconstitution after alpha-beta-depleted transplantation in children. Whole-study findings and limits: Elevated TCRbeta diversity at day 60 was traced, in some patients, to surviving recipient T cells and thymic progenitors. Newly produced T cells mostly accounted for T-cell counts and diversity one year post-transplant. About two months after transplant, alpha-beta T cells reportedly came from several hundred expanded graft clones.

This clonotype was detected many times. Its antigen remains unidentified. TCRbeta library construction was performed incorporating unique molecular identifiers. A single record per CDR3 protein comes from TCRdb applying MiXCR to the PCR reads. The sample lists about 29,000 distinct CDR3 sequences, roughly 6.3% occurring once. The germline gives CDR1 SGHTA, CDR2 FQGNSA. The V and J ends lost 7 bases and 9 bases respectively, with 16 bases between them. CDR3 length: 13 amino acids. This TCR was sampled from a male patient under 18 who had a stem cell transplant for acute myeloid leukemia, so the T cells may come from the graft donor. The specimen was PBMCs, mostly from graft donor cells, collected 180 days after TCRalphabeta/CD19-depleted stem cell transplant. The chain carries TRBV7-2 and TRBJ2-1; tentatively, D is TRBD1 or TRBD2 (7 bases each). The CDR3 here is CASMRLAGGEQFF. CDR3 bases: TGTGCCAGCATGCGACTAGCAGGGGGTGAGCAGTTCTTC.